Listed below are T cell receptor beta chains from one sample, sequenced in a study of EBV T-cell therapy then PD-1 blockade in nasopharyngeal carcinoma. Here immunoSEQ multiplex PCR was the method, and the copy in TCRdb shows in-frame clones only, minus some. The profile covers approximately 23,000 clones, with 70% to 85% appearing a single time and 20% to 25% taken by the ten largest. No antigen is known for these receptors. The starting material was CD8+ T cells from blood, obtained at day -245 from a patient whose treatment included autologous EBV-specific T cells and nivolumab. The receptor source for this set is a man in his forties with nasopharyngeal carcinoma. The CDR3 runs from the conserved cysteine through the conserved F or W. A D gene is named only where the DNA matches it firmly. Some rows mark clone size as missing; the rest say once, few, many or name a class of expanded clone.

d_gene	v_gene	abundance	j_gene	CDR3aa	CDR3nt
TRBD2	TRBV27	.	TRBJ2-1	CASWRRGEQQFF	TGTGCCAGCTGGCGGCGGGGGGAGCAGCAGTTCTTC
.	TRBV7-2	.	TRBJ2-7	CASSSRQRSYEQYF	TGTGCCAGCAGCTCGAGACAGCGTTCCTACGAGCAGTACTTC
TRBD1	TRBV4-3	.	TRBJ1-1	CASSQTTGGSDTEAFF	TGCGCCAGCAGCCAGACCACAGGGGGCTCGGACACTGAAGCTTTCTTT
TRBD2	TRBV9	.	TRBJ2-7	CASSAGTSWADEQYF	TGTGCCAGCAGCGCTGGGACTAGCTGGGCGGACGAGCAGTACTTC
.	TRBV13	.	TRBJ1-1	CASSSQGAEAFF	TGTGCCAGCAGCTCTCAGGGAGCTGAAGCTTTCTTT
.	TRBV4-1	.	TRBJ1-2	CASSQGLGESGAGGYTF	TGCGCCAGCAGCCAAGGTCTAGGAGAGTCCGGCGCGGGGGGCTACACCTTC
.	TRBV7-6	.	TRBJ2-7	CASSFGQTYEQYF	TGTGCCAGCAGCTTTGGACAGACCTACGAGCAGTACTTC
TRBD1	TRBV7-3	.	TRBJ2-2	CASSLRHRGAGELFF	TGTGCCAGCAGCTTACGCCACAGGGGGGCCGGGGAGCTGTTTTTT
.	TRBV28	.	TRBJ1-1	CASSAGSRRTEAFF	TGTGCCAGCAGTGCGGGTAGTCGCAGGACTGAAGCTTTCTTT
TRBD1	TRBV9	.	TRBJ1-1	CASSAGQGNTEAFF	TGTGCCAGCAGCGCCGGACAGGGAAACACTGAAGCTTTCTTT
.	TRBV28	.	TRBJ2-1	CASSLWGSNEQFF	TGTGCCAGCAGTTTATGGGGCAGCAATGAGCAGTTCTTC
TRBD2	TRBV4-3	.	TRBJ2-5	CASSQKTGTSGETQYF	TGCGCCAGCAGCCAAAAGACCGGGACTAGCGGGGAGACCCAGTACTTC
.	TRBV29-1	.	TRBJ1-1	CSVLSGSNTEAFF	TGCAGCGTCTTATCGGGTTCAAACACTGAAGCTTTCTTT
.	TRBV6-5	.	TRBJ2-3	CASGSTDTQYF	TGTGCCAGCGGGAGCACAGATACGCAGTATTTT
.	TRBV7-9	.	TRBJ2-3	CASSLRDGTDTQYF	TGTGCCAGCAGCTTACGAGACGGCACAGATACGCAGTATTTT
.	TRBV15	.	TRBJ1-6	CATSRDRARTPLHF	TGTGCCACCAGCAGAGATCGGGCCCGAACACCCCTCCACTTT
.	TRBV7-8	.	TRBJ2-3	CASSFLRGGRTDTQYF	TGTGCCAGCAGCTTCCTCCGAGGGGGACGCACAGATACGCAGTATTTT
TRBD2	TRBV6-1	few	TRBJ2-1	CASTELAERDEQFF	TGTGCCAGCACTGAACTAGCGGAGAGAGATGAGCAGTTCTTC
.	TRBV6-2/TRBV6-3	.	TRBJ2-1	CASSYDSSYNEQFF	TGTGCCAGCAGTTACGACAGCTCCTACAATGAGCAGTTCTTC
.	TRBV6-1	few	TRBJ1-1	CASREVYLNTEAFF	TGTGCCAGCAGGGAAGTATATTTGAACACTGAAGCTTTCTTT
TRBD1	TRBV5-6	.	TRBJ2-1	CASSKDRAYNEQFF	TGTGCCAGCAGCAAGGACAGGGCTTACAATGAGCAGTTCTTC
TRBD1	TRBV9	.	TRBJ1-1	CASSPGTALLNTEAFF	TGTGCCAGCAGCCCGGGGACAGCCCTTTTGAACACTGAAGCTTTCTTT
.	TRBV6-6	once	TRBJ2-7	CASTLRGARDEQYF	TGTGCCAGCACGCTGCGGGGAGCCAGAGACGAGCAGTACTTC
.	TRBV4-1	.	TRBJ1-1	CASSPQEGYTEAFF	TGCGCCAGCAGCCCCCAGGAGGGTTACACTGAAGCTTTCTTT
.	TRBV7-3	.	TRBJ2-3	CASSLTGRRTDTQYF	TGTGCCAGCAGCTTAACAGGGCGCCGCACAGATACGCAGTATTTT
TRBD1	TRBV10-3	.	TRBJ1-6	CAISYRGLENSPLHF	TGTGCCATCAGCTACAGGGGATTGGAAAATTCACCCCTCCACTTT
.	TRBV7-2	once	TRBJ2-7	CASSLSRDTLSVEQYF	TGTGCCAGCAGCCTGAGCCGGGACACACTTTCGGTCGAGCAGTACTTC
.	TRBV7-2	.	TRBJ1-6	CASSGAETYSYNSPLHF	TGTGCCAGCAGCGGAGCCGAGACGTACTCCTATAATTCACCCCTCCACTTT
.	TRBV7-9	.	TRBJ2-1	CASSPGGSYNEQFF	TGTGCCAGCAGTCCTGGTGGCTCCTACAATGAGCAGTTCTTC
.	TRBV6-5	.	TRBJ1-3	CASSPVYRGNTIYF	TGTGCCAGCAGTCCTGTTTACCGTGGAAACACCATATATTTT
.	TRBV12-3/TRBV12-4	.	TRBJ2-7	CASSPPSYEQYF	TGTGCCAGCAGTCCCCCCTCCTACGAGCAGTACTTC